What follows is one TCR beta chain and its context. The CDR3 runs to 15 residues. Germline CDR1 reads SEHNR; CDR2 reads FQNEAQ (reference sequence). V was clipped by 3 bases and J by 4 bases; unmatched bases: 6. These data come from a study of blood T cell repertoires in COVID-19. The repertoire was sequenced with immunoSEQ multiplex PCR; TCRdb's copy has only in-frame clones and lacks some. The sample lists 150,000 or so clones; around 79% were seen once. Sequencing input: peripheral blood. This rearrangement joins TRBV7-9 to TRBJ2-3, with TRBD2 matching over 8 bases. The TCR was taken from a woman in her 70s with COVID-19, enrolled during active disease. The chain's CDR3 is CASSFEAGGADTQYF. The DNA of the CDR3 is TGTGCCAGCAGCTTTGAGGCGGGGGGAGCAGATACGCAGTATTTT. The variable domain in full, completed from reference TRBV7-9 and TRBJ2-3, reads DTGVSQNPRHKITKRGQNVTFRCDPISEHNRLYWYRQTLGQGPEFLTYFQNEAQLEKSRLLSDRFSAERPKGSFSTLEIQRTEQGDSAMYLCASSFEAGGADTQYFGPGTRLTVL.